This TCR beta chain was sequenced in a study of OX40 agonist ivuxolimab in advanced cancers. The ends were cut back, 3 bases at V and 3 bases at J, with 9 bases in the middle. The CDR3 is 13 amino acids. Per germline, CDR1 LNHDA and CDR2 SQIVND (reference sequence). The protocol was immunoSEQ multiplex PCR, while the TCRdb copy is restricted to in-frame clones and leaves out a portion. The top ten clones hold around 0.56% of a sample with fewer than 75,000 clones, around nine tenths of them seen once. Sequencing was performed on CD4+ or CD8+ T cells sorted from blood, taken in a trial of the OX40 agonist ivuxolimab. This sequence joins TRBV19 and TRBJ2-7, with TRBD2 as a possible D gene (5 bases). This sequence originates from an adult with an advanced solid tumor such as melanoma, head and neck, liver or kidney cancer. CDR3 coding DNA: TGTGCCAGTAGTATCGACGGGGACTACGAGCAGTACTTC. Translation gives CASSIDGDYEQYF.